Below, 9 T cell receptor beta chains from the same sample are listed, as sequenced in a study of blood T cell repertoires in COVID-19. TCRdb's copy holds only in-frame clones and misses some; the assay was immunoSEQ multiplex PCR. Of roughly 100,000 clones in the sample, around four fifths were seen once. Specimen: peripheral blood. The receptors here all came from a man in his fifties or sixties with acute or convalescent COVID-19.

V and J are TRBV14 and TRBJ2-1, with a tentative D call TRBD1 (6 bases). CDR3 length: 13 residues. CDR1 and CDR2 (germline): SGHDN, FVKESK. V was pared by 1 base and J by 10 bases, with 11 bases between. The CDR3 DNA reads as TGTGCCAGCAGCCAAGTACTGGGGGCAGAGCAGTTCTTC. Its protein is CASSQVLGAEQFF.

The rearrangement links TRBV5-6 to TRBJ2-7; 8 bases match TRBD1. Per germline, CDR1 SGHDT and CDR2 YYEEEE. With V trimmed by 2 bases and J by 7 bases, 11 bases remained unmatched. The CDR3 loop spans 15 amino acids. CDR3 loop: CASSLLITGGGEQYF. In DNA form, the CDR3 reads TGTGCCAGCAGCTTATTAATCACAGGGGGTGGAGAGCAGTACTTC.

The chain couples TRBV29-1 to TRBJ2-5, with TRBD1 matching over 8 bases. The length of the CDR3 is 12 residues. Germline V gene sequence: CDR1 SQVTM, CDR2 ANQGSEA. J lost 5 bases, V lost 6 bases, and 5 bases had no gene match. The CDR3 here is CSVAGGRETQYF. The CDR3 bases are TGCAGCGTCGCAGGGGGCCGGGAGACCCAGTACTTC. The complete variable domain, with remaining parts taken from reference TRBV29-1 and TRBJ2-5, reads SAVISQKPSRDICQRGTSLTIQCQVDSQVTMMFWYRQQPGQSLTLIATANQGSEATYESGFVIDKFPISRPNLTFSTLTVSNMSPEDSSIYLCSVAGGRETQYFGPGTRLLVL.

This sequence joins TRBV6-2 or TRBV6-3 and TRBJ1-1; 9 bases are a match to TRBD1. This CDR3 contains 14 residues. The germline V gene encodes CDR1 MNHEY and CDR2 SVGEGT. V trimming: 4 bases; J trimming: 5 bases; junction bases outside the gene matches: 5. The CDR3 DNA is TGTGCCAGCAGTTCGATGGGACAGGGAACTGAAGCTTTCTTT. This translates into CASSSMGQGTEAFF.

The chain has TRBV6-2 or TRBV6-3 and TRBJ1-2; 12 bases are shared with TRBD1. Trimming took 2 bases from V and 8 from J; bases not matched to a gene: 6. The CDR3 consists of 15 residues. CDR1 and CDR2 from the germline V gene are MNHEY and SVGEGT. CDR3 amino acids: CASSYRDRGRRGYTF. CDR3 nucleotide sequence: TGTGCCAGCAGTTACCGGGACAGGGGGCGAAGAGGCTACACCTTC.

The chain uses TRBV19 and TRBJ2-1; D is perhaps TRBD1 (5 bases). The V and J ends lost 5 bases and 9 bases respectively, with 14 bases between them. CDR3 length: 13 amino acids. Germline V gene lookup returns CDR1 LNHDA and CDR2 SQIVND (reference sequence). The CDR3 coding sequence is TGTGCCAGTAGTGAAGTCAGGGCTGGTGAGCAGTTCTTC. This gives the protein CASSEVRAGEQFF.

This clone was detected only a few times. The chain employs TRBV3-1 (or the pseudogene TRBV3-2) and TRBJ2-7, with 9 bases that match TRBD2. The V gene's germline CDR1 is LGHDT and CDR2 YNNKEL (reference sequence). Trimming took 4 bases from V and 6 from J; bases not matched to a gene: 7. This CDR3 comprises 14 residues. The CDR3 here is CASSPAGLAGEQYF. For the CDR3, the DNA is TGTGCCAGCAGCCCGGCGGGACTAGCAGGCGAGCAGTACTTC.

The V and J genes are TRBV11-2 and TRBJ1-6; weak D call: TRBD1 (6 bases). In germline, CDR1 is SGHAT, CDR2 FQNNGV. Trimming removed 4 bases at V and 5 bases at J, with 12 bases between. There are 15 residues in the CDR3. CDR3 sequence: CASSSRGQNNSPLHF. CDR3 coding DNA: TGTGCCAGCAGCTCTCGAGGACAGAATAATTCACCCCTCCACTTT.

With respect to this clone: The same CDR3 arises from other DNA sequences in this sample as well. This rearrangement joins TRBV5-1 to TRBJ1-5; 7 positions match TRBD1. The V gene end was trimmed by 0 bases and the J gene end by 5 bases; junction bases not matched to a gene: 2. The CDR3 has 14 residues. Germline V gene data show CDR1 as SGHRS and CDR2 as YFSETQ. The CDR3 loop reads CASSLGQGDQPQHF. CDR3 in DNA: TGCGCCAGCAGCTTGGGACAGGGTGATCAGCCCCAGCATTTT.